This T cell receptor beta chain was identified in a study of sequential checkpoint blockade in melanoma. Study details: Each arm's sequence ended with maintenance nivolumab.

Stated treatment: randomized to nivolumab then ipilimumab (arm A) or the reverse (arm B). No patient had prior DNA-damaging chemotherapy. From thawed PBMCs, live CD3+CD8+ cells negative for CD19 and CD56 were sorted. TCRdb keeps only in-frame clones here, not all; method: immunoSEQ multiplex PCR. Seen here are under 20,000 clones, approximately 70% observed once, and the top ten hold over 20%. The J segment lost 6 bases and the V segment lost 4 bases, leaving 6 bases of the junction unmatched. Germline CDR1 reads SEHNR; CDR2 reads FQNEAQ (reference sequence). This CDR3 has 15 amino acids. Concerning this clone: Additional DNA sequences in this sample encode the identical CDR3.

The specimen comprised CD8+ T cells sorted from blood (inferred from file names), sampled from a patient given nivolumab and ipilimumab in sequence. This chain joins TRBV7-9 and TRBJ2-2; 9 bases align to TRBD1. The receptor's source is a human donor with melanoma. CDR3 nucleotide sequence: TGTGCCAGCAGCTACCGGGACAGGGCAGCCGGGGAGCTGTTTTTT. It yields the protein CASSYRDRAAGELFF.